The subject of this entry is one TCR beta chain. The antigen is undetermined. TCRdb reprocessed the 5' RACE reads with MiXCR, giving one entry per CDR3 protein. The table shows a few hundred thousand distinct CDR3 sequences, with around 22% occurring only once. The data derive from a study of CD8 T cells in ankylosing spondylitis. Study outcomes and limitations: Both synovial fluid and blood in reactive arthritis had previously been reported to carry some motif variants. Researchers reportedly found disease-linked clones significantly enriched in matched ankylosing spondylitis synovial fluid. In ankylosing spondylitis blood, a motif of seven to nine highly homologous TCR beta variants appeared characteristic. Relatively scarce in peripheral blood, disease-linked clones were CD8+.

The CDR3 sequence is 15 residues long. The germline V gene has CDR1 LGHDT and CDR2 YNNKEL (reference sequence). V shed 4 bases and J shed 7 bases, with 17 bases lying between them. The receptor comes from a male donor with ankylosing spondylitis. Sequencing was carried out using blood, either unsorted or a sorted T cell fraction (not recorded which). V and J are TRBV3-1 and TRBJ2-1, with D perhaps matching TRBD2 (6 bases). The CDR3 here is CASSPGLAHLNEQFF. The CDR3 bases are TGTGCCAGCAGCCCCGGTCTAGCGCACCTGAATGAGCAGTTCTTC.